This entry lists 23 T cell receptor beta chains sequenced from one sample in a study of T and B cells in COVID-19 patients. TRB was amplified from about 260-540 ng of blood genomic DNA. BIOMED2 TRB-A/B primer pools were used in multiplex TRB PCR. One entry per CDR3 protein, called by TCRdb with MiXCR from the multiplex PCR reads. The data contain 13,000 to 15,000 distinct CDR3 sequences, 28% of them singletons. The material sequenced was blood. These receptors all stem from a human donor who had recovered from COVID-19.

At least ten counts were recorded for this clonotype. This chain uses TRBV18 with TRBJ1-1, with D hard to call. The CDR3 covers 13 residues. CDR1 and CDR2 (germline): KGHSH, LQKENI. V lost 2 bases to trimming and J lost 0 bases, with 4 bases between them. The DNA of the CDR3 is TGTGCCAGCTCACCAGGTATGAACACTGAAGCTTTCTTT. Its protein product is CASSPGMNTEAFF.

The chain has TRBV20-1 and TRBJ2-5; D is possibly TRBD1 (5 bases). Germline CDR1 is DFQATT and CDR2 is SNEGSKA (reference sequence). V lost 5 bases and J lost 1, with 14 bases in between. This CDR3 region has 14 residues. Here the CDR3 reads CSAPGITGQETQYF. CDR3 sequence (DNA): TGCAGTGCTCCAGGGATCACGGGCCAAGAGACCCAGTACTTC.

The chain uses TRBV5-1 and TRBJ2-7; 7 nucleotides agree with TRBD1. The CDR3 has 18 residues. The V gene end was trimmed by 2 bases and the J gene end by 3 bases; junction bases not matched to a gene: 17. CDR1 is SGHRS, CDR2 YFSETQ, per germline. CDR3 loop: CASSFPPSNRGWDYEQYF. DNA for the CDR3: TGCGCCAGCAGCTTCCCCCCCTCTAACAGGGGATGGGACTACGAGCAGTACTTC.

About this clonotype itself: This may stem from a read error, because a much larger clone lies one nucleotide away. This chain uses TRBV6-5 with TRBJ2-7; no firm D call. This CDR3 is 11 amino acids long. Per the germline V gene, CDR1 is MNHEY and CDR2 is SVGAGI. In DNA, the CDR3 is TGTGCCAGAAGTTCCTCACCCCCCCAGTACTTC. Its translation is CARSSSPPQYF.

This clonotype was counted only a few times. The chain employs TRBV11-1 and TRBJ2-7; weak D call: TRBD2 (6 bases). V was pared by 4 bases and J by 5 bases, with 15 bases between. This CDR3 has 14 amino acids. Germline loops: CDR1 SGHAT, CDR2 FQDESV (reference sequence). CDR3 in amino acids: CASSSVGSVNEQYF. CDR3 DNA sequence: TGTGCCAGCAGCTCGGTCGGGAGCGTAAACGAGCAGTACTTC.

Notes on this clonotype: The junction departs from the called germline gene at one end, perhaps through a read error. The chain uses TRBV5-4 and TRBJ2-3; no reliable D call. The CDR3 consists of 15 residues. The germline V gene has CDR1 SGHNT and CDR2 YYREEE (reference sequence). DNA for the CDR3: TGTGCCAGAAGCTTAGGATACGGAAGCACAGATACGCAGTATTTT. Its translation is CARSLGYGSTDTQYF.

This chain uses TRBV7-2 with TRBJ2-2; 9 bases are shared with TRBD2. This CDR3 spans 15 amino acids. Germline CDR1 SGHTA, CDR2 FQGNSA. V lost 8 bases to trimming and J lost 3 bases; unmatched junction nucleotides: 7. The CDR3 loop is CASVAGGPHTGELFF. Here the CDR3 DNA reads TGTGCCAGCGTTGCGGGGGGGCCCCACACCGGGGAGCTGTTTTTT.

A word on this clonotype: Since a much larger clone is just one base distant, this may be a read error. V gene TRBV6-5 combines with J gene TRBJ2-5; perhaps TRBD2 as D (6 bases). Germline CDR1 is MNHEY and CDR2 is SVGAGI. The CDR3 totals 14 residues. The CDR3 DNA follows: TGTGCCAGCAGTTACTCGATGCCGGGGGAGACCAAGTACTTC. This translates into CASSYSMPGETKYF.

This clonotype was picked up many times. The CDR3, as DNA: TGTGCCAGCAGTTTACTGGAGAACACTGAAGCTTTCTTT. It encodes CASSLLENTEAFF. The chain uses TRBV12-3 or TRBV12-4 and TRBJ1-1; D gene uncertain. This CDR3 is built from 13 residues. Trimming took off 2 bases at V and 1 base at J, with 5 bases between the two ends.

Many counts were recorded for this clonotype. The chain carries TRBV30 and TRBJ2-7, with D possibly being TRBD1 (5 bases). This CDR3 has 14 amino acids. The V end lost 0 bases, the J end lost 1 base, and 10 bases lay between the germline ends. Germline CDR1 reads GTSNPN; CDR2 reads SVGIG (reference sequence). CDR3 amino acids: CAWSVGASSYEQYF. The CDR3 region has the DNA TGTGCCTGGAGTGTAGGGGCATCGTCCTACGAGCAGTACTTC.

CDR3 sequence: CASSAGTGGRGELFF. CDR3 DNA: TGTGCCAGTAGTGCCGGGACAGGGGGACGGGGGGAGCTGTTTTTT. The V gene is TRBV19, the J gene TRBJ2-2, with 11 bases matching TRBD1. The J segment lost 8 bases and the V segment lost 5 bases, leaving 7 bases of the junction unmatched. The CDR3 is made up of 15 amino acids. Germline CDR1 reads LNHDA; CDR2 reads SQIVND (reference sequence).

The chain joins TRBV6-2 or TRBV6-3 to TRBJ2-2; 8 nucleotides line up with TRBD2. With 6 bases clipped from V and 3 bases from J, the junction kept 3 bases outside the gene matches. Germline CDR1 and CDR2: MNHEY and SVGEGT. CDR3 size: 14 residues. CDR3 nucleotide sequence: TGTGCCAGCAGGGCGGGAGGTGACACCGGGGAGCTGTTTTTT. Encoded protein: CASRAGGDTGELFF.

The chain uses TRBV27 and TRBJ2-7; D possibly corresponds to TRBD2 (7 bases). The germline CDR1 and CDR2 sequences are MNHEY and SMNVEV (reference sequence). Trimming removed 7 bases from V and 6 bases from J, with 16 bases in between. The CDR3 is made up of 13 amino acids. The CDR3 here is CASKGGGTGEQYF. CDR3 DNA: TGTGCCAGCAAAGGGGGGGGGACTGGCGAGCAGTACTTC.

The table lists this clonotype with many counts. The chain recombines TRBV12-3 or TRBV12-4 with TRBJ2-7; either TRBD1 or TRBD2 may fit D (5 bases each). CDR3 length: 15 amino acids. The V end lost 2 bases, the J end lost 7 bases, and 18 bases lay between the germline ends. The DNA of the CDR3 is TGTGCCAGCAGTTTAACCCCGGGACGTTCTGGAGAGCAGTACTTC. It yields the protein CASSLTPGRSGEQYF.

This clonotype qualifies as medium-sized. V usage is TRBV19 and J usage is TRBJ1-1; TRBD1 matches at 8 bases. CDR1 is LNHDA, CDR2 SQIVND, per germline (reference sequence). V lost 4 bases, J lost 5 bases, and 9 bases stayed unmatched. This CDR3 region has 15 residues. The CDR3 region is CASSRGTGRRTEAFF. CDR3 sequence (DNA): TGTGCCAGTAGTAGGGGGACAGGCCGAAGGACTGAAGCTTTCTTT.

Judged by abundance, this clonotype is medium-sized. The V and J genes are TRBV6-5 and TRBJ2-5; tentative D call: TRBD1 (6 bases). There are 12 residues in the CDR3. V was pared by 6 bases and J by 7 bases, with 12 bases between. In germline, CDR1 is MNHEY, CDR2 SVGAGI. DNA for the CDR3: TGTGCCAGCAGCCCTAGGGGGACGACCCAGTACTTC. Amino acid sequence: CASSPRGTTQYF.

The chain uses TRBV10-1 and TRBJ2-5; 10 positions match TRBD2. Germline assignment: CDR1 WNHNN and CDR2 SYGVQD (reference sequence). V trimming: 6 bases; J trimming: 5 bases; junction bases outside the gene matches: 3. This CDR3 has 13 residues. CDR3 residues: CASSQLAGETQYF. DNA of the CDR3: TGCGCCAGCAGCCAACTAGCGGGGGAGACCCAGTACTTC.

This clonotype has only a few counts. This chain links TRBV6-1 with TRBJ1-4; D is unclear. Germline loops: CDR1 MNHNS, CDR2 SASEGT. Trimming took off 4 bases at V and 3 bases at J, with 12 bases between the two ends. The length of the CDR3 is 15 residues. Here the CDR3 DNA reads TGTGCCAGCAGTGGTTCATGGGCGGCTAATGAAAAACTGTTTTTT. Translating gives CASSGSWAANEKLFF.

By share of the sample, this clonotype is medium-sized. The rearrangement links TRBV12-3 or TRBV12-4 to TRBJ1-6; a weak D match, TRBD1 (6 bases). This CDR3 comprises 15 residues. Deletions cut 3 bases from V and 9 bases from J, with 15 bases between. The CDR3 DNA is TGTGCCAGCAGTTTGCAGGGGCCGATAGGTTCACCCCTCCACTTT. It translates to CASSLQGPIGSPLHF.

This rearrangement joins TRBV7-9 to TRBJ1-4; D possibly corresponds to TRBD1 (6 bases). CDR3 length equals 14 residues. Germline assignment: CDR1 SEHNR and CDR2 FQNEAQ (reference sequence). V gave up 5 bases and J gave up 1 base, with 8 bases separating them. DNA for the CDR3: TGTGCCAGCAGCGTACAGGGAACTAATGAAAAACTGTTTTTT. Amino acid sequence: CASSVQGTNEKLFF.

The chain couples TRBV11-1 to TRBJ2-2; D gene ambiguous. CDR1 and CDR2 from the germline V gene are SGHAT and FQDESV (reference sequence). The length of the CDR3 is 14 residues. V was pared by 1 base and J by 2 bases, with 5 bases between. CDR3 in DNA: TGTGCCAGCAGCTTAGTAGGAAACACCGGGGAGCTGTTTTTT. Encoded protein: CASSLVGNTGELFF.

The table lists this clonotype with a few counts. The J gene is TRBJ1-5, the V gene TRBV27; D call uncertain. The CDR3 has 12 residues. Per germline, CDR1 MNHEY and CDR2 SMNVEV (reference sequence). The V and J ends lost 5 bases and 4 bases respectively, with 6 bases between them. For the CDR3, the DNA is TGTGCCAGCAGTCCGCATAATCAGCCCCAGCATTTT. Translating it yields CASSPHNQPQHF.

By its share, this clonotype is medium-sized. The V gene is TRBV6-5, the J gene TRBJ2-6; a weak D match, TRBD1 (6 bases). Between the trimmed V and J ends, which lost 10 bases and 2 bases, there was a span of 9 bases. The CDR3 covers 13 residues. Germline V CDR1 and CDR2: MNHEY, SVGAGI. CDR3 region: CATQGPGANVLTF. CDR3 in DNA: TGTGCCACACAGGGCCCTGGGGCCAACGTCCTGACTTTC.